The clone carrying this T cell receptor beta chain has a handful of counts. This sample was taken from a study of cytomegalovirus exposure and HLA in healthy donors. The PCR was carried out with 60 Vbeta primers and 13 Jbeta primers. Generated by immunoSEQ multiplex PCR, the TCRdb table keeps only in-frame clones and is missing some. The sample lists around 67,000 clones, around three quarters seen once, with around 7.8% in the top ten. With 4 bases clipped from V and 4 bases from J, the junction kept 0 bases outside the gene matches. This CDR3 is built from 13 residues. Germline loops: CDR1 SNHLY, CDR2 FYNNEI.

The sequenced material came from PBMCs. The sequence was collected from a man younger than 30 in good health and CMV-seropositive. V and J are TRBV2 and TRBJ2-3, with 9 nucleotides matching TRBD1. CDR3 bases: TGTGCCAGCAGTGGACAGGGGGCAGATACGCAGTATTTT. The encoded protein is CASSGQGADTQYF.